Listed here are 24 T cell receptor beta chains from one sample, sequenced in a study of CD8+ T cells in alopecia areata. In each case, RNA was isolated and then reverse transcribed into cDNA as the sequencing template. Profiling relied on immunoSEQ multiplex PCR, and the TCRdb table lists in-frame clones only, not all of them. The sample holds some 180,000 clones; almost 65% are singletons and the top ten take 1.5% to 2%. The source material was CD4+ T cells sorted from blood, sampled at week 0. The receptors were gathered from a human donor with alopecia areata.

In nucleotides, the CDR3 is TGTGCCAGCAGTGAGAAGAGGGGCTGGCAGCCCCAGCATTTT. Translation: CASSEKRGWQPQHF. V and J are TRBV2 and TRBJ1-5; tentative D call: TRBD1 (5 bases). Trimming stripped 3 bases from V and 7 bases from J, with 13 bases between. This CDR3 spans 14 amino acids. CDR1 and CDR2 from the germline V gene are SNHLY and FYNNEI. The complete variable domain, with remaining parts taken from reference TRBV2 and TRBJ1-5, reads EPEVTQTPSHQVTQMGQEVILRCVPISNHLYFYWYRQILGQKVEFLVSFYNNEISEKSEIFDDQFSVERPDGSNFTLKIRSTKLEDSAMYFCASSEKRGWQPQHFGDGTRLSIL.

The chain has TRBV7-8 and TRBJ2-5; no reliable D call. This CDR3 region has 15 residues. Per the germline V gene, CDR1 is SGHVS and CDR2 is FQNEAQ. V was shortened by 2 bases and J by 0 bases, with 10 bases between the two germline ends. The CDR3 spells CASSLIFSYQETQYF. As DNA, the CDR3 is TGTGCCAGCAGCTTAATTTTCTCCTACCAAGAGACCCAGTACTTC.

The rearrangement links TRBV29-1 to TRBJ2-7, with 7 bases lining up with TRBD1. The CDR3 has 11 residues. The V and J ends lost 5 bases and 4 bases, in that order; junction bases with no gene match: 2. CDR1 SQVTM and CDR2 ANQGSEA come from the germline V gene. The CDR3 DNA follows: TGCAGCGTTTACAGGGGATACGAGCAGTACTTC. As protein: CSVYRGYEQYF.

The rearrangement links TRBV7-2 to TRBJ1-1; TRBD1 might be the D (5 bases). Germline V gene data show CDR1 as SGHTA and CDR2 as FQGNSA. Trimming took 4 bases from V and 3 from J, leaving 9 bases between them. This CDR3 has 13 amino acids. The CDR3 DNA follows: TGTGCCAGCAGCTGGGGGATTGACACTGAAGCTTTCTTT. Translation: CASSWGIDTEAFF.

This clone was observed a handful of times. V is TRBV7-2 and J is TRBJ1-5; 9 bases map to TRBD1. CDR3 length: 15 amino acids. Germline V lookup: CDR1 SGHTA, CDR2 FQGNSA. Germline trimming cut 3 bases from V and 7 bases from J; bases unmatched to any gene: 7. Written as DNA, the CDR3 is TGTGCCAGCAGCTTGGAGCCGGGACAGGGACAGCCCCAGCATTTT. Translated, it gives CASSLEPGQGQPQHF.

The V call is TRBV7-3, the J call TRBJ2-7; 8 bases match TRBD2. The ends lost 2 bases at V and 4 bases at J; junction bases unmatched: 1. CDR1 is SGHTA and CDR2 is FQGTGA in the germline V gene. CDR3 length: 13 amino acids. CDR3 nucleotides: TGTGCCAGCAGCTTAGTAGCGGGGTACGAGCAGTACTTC. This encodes CASSLVAGYEQYF. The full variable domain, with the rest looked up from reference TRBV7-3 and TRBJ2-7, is GAGVSQTPSNKVTEKGKYVELRCDPISGHTALYWYRQSLGQGPEFLIYFQGTGAADDSGLPNDRFFAVRPEGSVSTLKIQRTERGDSAVYLCASSLVAGYEQYFGPGTRLTVT.

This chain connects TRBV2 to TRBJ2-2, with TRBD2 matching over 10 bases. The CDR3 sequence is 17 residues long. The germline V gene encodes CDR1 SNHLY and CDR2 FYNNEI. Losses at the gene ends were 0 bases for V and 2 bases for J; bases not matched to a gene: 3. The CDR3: CASSEALAGGNTGELFF. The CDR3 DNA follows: TGTGCCAGCAGTGAAGCCTTAGCGGGGGGAAACACCGGGGAGCTGTTTTTT.

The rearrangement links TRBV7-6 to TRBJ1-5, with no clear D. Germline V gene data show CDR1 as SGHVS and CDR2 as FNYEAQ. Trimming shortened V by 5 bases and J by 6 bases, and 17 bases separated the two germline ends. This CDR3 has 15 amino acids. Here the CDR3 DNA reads TGTGCCAGCAGCCCCCTCGCGGGATCTGGTCAGCCCCAGCATTTT. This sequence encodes CASSPLAGSGQPQHF.

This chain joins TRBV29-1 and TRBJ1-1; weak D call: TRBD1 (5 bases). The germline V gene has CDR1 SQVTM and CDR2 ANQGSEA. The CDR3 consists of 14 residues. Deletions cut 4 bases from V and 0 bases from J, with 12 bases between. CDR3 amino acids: CSVGVQVMNTEAFF. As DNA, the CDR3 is TGCAGCGTTGGGGTACAGGTCATGAACACTGAAGCTTTCTTT.

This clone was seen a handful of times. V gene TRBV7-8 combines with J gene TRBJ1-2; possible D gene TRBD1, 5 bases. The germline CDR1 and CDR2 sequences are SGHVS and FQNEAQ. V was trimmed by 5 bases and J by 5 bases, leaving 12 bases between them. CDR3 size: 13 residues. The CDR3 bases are TGTGCCAGCAGCCCGGGACCGGGGTATGGCTACACCTTC. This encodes CASSPGPGYGYTF.

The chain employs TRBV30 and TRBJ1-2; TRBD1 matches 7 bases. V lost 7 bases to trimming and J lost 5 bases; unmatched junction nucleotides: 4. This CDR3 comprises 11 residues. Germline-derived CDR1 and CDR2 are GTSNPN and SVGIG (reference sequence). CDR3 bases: TGTGCCTTCTACAGGGGTTATGGCTACACCTTC. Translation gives CAFYRGYGYTF.

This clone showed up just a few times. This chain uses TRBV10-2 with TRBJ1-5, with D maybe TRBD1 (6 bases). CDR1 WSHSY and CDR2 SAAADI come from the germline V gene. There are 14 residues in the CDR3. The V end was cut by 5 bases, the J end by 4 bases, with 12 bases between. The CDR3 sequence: CASSRTDPNQPQHF. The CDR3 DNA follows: TGCGCCAGCAGTCGGACAGACCCTAATCAGCCCCAGCATTTT.

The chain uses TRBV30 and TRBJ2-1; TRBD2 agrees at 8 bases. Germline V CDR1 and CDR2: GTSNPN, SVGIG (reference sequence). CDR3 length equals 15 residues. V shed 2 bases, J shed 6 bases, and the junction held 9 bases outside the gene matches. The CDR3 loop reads CAWSLGGVVRNEQFF. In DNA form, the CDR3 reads TGTGCCTGGAGTCTCGGGGGGGTTGTCCGCAATGAGCAGTTCTTC.

The CDR3 spells CASGDRSTDTQYF. In nucleotides, the CDR3 is TGCGCCAGCGGGGACAGGAGCACAGATACGCAGTATTTT. The chain has TRBV5-1 and TRBJ2-3, with 8 bases matching TRBD1. This CDR3 is 13 amino acids long. J lost 0 bases, V lost 7 bases, and 1 base had no gene match. The germline gives CDR1 SGHRS, CDR2 YFSETQ.

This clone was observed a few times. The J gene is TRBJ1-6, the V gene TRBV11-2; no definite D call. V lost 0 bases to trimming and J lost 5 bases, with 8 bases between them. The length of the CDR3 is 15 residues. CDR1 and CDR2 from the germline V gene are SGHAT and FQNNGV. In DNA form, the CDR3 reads TGTGCCAGCAGCTTAGACGGAACGGATAATTCACCCCTCCACTTT. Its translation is CASSLDGTDNSPLHF. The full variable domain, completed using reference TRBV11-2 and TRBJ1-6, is EAGVAQSPRYKIIEKRQSVAFWCNPISGHATLYWYQQILGQGPKLLIQFQNNGVVDDSQLPKDRFSAERLKGVDSTLKIQPAKLEDSAVYLCASSLDGTDNSPLHFGNGTRLTVT.

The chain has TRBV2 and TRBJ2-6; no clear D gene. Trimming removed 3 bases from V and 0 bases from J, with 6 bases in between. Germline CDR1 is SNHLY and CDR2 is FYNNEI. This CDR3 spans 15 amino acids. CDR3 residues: CASSDWSSGANVLTF. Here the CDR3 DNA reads TGTGCCAGCAGTGATTGGAGCTCTGGGGCCAACGTCCTGACTTTC. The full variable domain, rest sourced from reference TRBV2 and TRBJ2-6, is EPEVTQTPSHQVTQMGQEVILRCVPISNHLYFYWYRQILGQKVEFLVSFYNNEISEKSEIFDDQFSVERPDGSNFTLKIRSTKLEDSAMYFCASSDWSSGANVLTFGAGSRLTVL.

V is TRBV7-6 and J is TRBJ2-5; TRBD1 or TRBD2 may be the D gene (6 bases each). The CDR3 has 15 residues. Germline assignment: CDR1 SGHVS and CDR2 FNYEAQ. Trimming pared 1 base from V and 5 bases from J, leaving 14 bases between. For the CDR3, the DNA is TGTGCCAGCAGCTTAGTCGGGGGCCGCGGGGAGACCCAGTACTTC. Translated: CASSLVGGRGETQYF.

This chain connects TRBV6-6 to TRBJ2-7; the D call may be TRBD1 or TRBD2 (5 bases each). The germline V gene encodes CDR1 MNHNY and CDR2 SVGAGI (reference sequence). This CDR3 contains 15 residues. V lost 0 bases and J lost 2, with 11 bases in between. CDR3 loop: CASSYSRGATYEQYF. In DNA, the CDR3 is TGTGCCAGCAGTTACTCGAGAGGGGCCACCTACGAGCAGTACTTC.

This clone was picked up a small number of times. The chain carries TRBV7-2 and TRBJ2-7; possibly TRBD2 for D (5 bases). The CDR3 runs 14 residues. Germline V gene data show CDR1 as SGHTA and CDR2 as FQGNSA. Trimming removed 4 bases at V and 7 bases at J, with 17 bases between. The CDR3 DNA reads TGTGCCAGCAGCTCTACGAGGGCAGTTAAGGAGCAGTACTTC. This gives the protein CASSSTRAVKEQYF.

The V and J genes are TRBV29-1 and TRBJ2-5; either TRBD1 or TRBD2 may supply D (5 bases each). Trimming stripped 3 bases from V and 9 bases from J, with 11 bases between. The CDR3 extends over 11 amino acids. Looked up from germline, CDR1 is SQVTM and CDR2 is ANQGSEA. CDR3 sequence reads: CSVDFVGAQYF. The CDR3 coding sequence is TGCAGCGTTGATTTTGTGGGGGCCCAGTACTTC.

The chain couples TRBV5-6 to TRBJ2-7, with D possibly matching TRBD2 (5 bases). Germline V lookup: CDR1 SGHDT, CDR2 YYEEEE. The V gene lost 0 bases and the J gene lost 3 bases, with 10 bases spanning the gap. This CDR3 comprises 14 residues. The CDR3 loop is CASSLAGSRYEQYF. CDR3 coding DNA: TGTGCCAGCAGCTTGGCGGGGAGCCGCTACGAGCAGTACTTC.

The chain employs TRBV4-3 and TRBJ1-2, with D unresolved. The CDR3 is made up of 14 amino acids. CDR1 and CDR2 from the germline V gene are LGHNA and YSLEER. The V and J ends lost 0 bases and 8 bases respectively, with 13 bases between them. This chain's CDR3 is CASSQEWAGGGYTF. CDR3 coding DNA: TGCGCCAGCAGCCAAGAATGGGCAGGAGGGGGCTACACCTTC.

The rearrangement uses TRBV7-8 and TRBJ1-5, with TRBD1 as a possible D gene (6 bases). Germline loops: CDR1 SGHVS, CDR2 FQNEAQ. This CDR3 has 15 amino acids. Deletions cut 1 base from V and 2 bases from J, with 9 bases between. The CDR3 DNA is TGTGCCAGCAGCTTAGACAGGGCGGGCAATCAGCCCCAGCATTTT. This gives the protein CASSLDRAGNQPQHF.

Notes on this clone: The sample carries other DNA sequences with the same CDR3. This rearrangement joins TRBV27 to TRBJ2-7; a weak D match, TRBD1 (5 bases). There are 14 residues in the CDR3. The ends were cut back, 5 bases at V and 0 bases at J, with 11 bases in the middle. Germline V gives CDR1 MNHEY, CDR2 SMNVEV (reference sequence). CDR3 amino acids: CASSIRQSSYEQYF. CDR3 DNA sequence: TGTGCCAGCAGTATAAGACAGTCCTCCTACGAGCAGTACTTC.